Shown below are 14 T cell receptor beta chains from a single sample sequenced in a study of cytomegalovirus exposure and HLA in healthy donors. PCR amplification relied on 60 Vbeta primers (plus 13 Jbeta primers). TCRdb's table, derived via immunoSEQ multiplex PCR, lists solely in-frame clones and lacks some. Found here are approximately 100,000 clones, 60% to 85% of them singletons; the top ten hold 4.5% to 5.5%. Sequenced sample: PBMCs. These receptors came from a woman between 40 and 55 years old in good health and CMV-seronegative.

This clone was detected only a few times. This chain joins TRBV6-6 and TRBJ2-1, with TRBD1 identical over 7 bases. V lost 2 bases and J lost 7; bases outside the gene matches: 5. Per germline, CDR1 MNHNY and CDR2 SVGAGI (reference sequence). The CDR3 is 14 residues long. This CDR3 is CASSYKTGLNEQFF. The DNA for the CDR3 is TGTGCCAGCAGTTACAAGACAGGGCTGAATGAGCAGTTCTTC.

This clone appeared a single time. The chain employs TRBV28 and TRBJ1-5; no firm D call. This CDR3 has 15 residues. With 4 bases removed from V and 7 bases from J, the gap between germline ends came to 17 bases. Germline CDR1 is MDHEN and CDR2 is SYDVKM. Written as DNA, the CDR3 is TGTGCCAGCAGTTCCCCGGGGTCTTTAGTACAGCCCCAGCATTTT. It yields the protein CASSSPGSLVQPQHF. The full variable domain, in which reference TRBV28 and TRBJ1-5 provide the parts outside the CDR3, is DVKVTQSSRYLVKRTGEKVFLECVQDMDHENMFWYRQDPGLGLRLIYFSYDVKMKEKGDIPEGYSVSREKKERFSLILESASTNQTSMYLCASSSPGSLVQPQHFGDGTRLSIL.

The rearrangement joins TRBV19 to TRBJ2-7, with a tentative D call TRBD2 (5 bases). The germline V gene encodes CDR1 LNHDA and CDR2 SQIVND (reference sequence). Trimming took 0 bases from V and 4 from J, leaving 7 bases between them. This CDR3 is 13 amino acids long. The CDR3 bases are TGTGCCAGTAGTATAGATCGGGGTTACGAGCAGTACTTC. Protein product: CASSIDRGYEQYF. Full variable domain (outside the CDR3, taken from reference TRBV19 and TRBJ2-7): DGGITQSPKYLFRKEGQNVTLSCEQNLNHDAMYWYRQDPGQGLRLIYYSQIVNDFQKGDIAEGYSVSREKKESFPLTVTSAQKNPTAFYLCASSIDRGYEQYFGPGTRLTVT.

The chain has TRBV5-1 and TRBJ1-2, with 7 bases lining up with TRBD1. Trimming removed 7 bases from V and 2 bases from J; junction bases left unmatched: 8. This CDR3 is 14 amino acids long. Germline V gene sequence: CDR1 SGHRS, CDR2 YFSETQ. For the CDR3, the DNA is TGCGCCAGCCAACCACAGGGGTCGAACTATGGCTACACCTTC. This encodes CASQPQGSNYGYTF. The full variable domain, with the rest looked up from reference TRBV5-1 and TRBJ1-2, is KAGVTQTPRYLIKTRGQQVTLSCSPISGHRSVSWYQQTPGQGLQFLFEYFSETQRNKGNFPGRFSGRQFSNSRSEMNVSTLELGDSALYLCASQPQGSNYGYTFGSGTRLTVV.

The V and J genes are TRBV30 and TRBJ2-7; TRBD1 is a possible D gene (6 bases). The CDR3 runs to 13 residues. The V gene's germline CDR1 is GTSNPN and CDR2 SVGIG (reference sequence). Trimming took off 0 bases at V and 5 bases at J, with 11 bases between the two ends. In DNA form, the CDR3 reads TGTGCCTGGAGTGTACTACAGGGCCACGAGCAGTACTTC. Translating it yields CAWSVLQGHEQYF.

The chain uses TRBV11-1 and TRBJ2-3, with a tentative D call TRBD1 (6 bases). This CDR3 has 12 residues. Germline V CDR1 and CDR2: SGHAT, FQDESV (reference sequence). V gave up 8 bases and J gave up 5 bases, with 11 bases separating them. The CDR3 nucleotides read TGTGCCAGCGAGGGGGACGGAGATACGCAGTATTTT. Protein: CASEGDGDTQYF. The full variable domain, its missing parts supplied by reference TRBV11-1 and TRBJ2-3, is EAEVAQSPRYKITEKSQAVAFWCDPISGHATLYWYRQILGQGPELLVQFQDESVVDDSQLPKDRFSAERLKGVDSTLKIQPAELGDSAMYLCASEGDGDTQYFGPGTRLTVL.

The chain carries TRBV25-1 and TRBJ2-3, with TRBD2 matching 7 bases. Germline values: CDR1 MGHDK, CDR2 SYGVNS. The ends lost 1 base at V and 2 bases at J; junction bases unmatched: 9. CDR3 length: 17 residues. The CDR3 loop is CASSESPASGFTDTQYF. The CDR3 region has the DNA TGTGCCAGCAGTGAATCCCCGGCTAGCGGTTTCACAGATACGCAGTATTTT.

This sequence joins TRBV15 and TRBJ1-1, with D possibly TRBD1 on 6 matching bases. Germline CDR1 and CDR2: LNHNV and YYDKDF (reference sequence). CDR3 length: 14 amino acids. V was pared by 4 bases and J by 4 bases, with 13 bases between. CDR3: CATSTRGGGTEAFF. Written as DNA, the CDR3 is TGTGCCACCAGCACCAGGGGCGGTGGCACTGAAGCTTTCTTT.

This clone was found a few times. The chain uses TRBV4-1 and TRBJ2-3; 9 nucleotides agree with TRBD2. V dropped 2 bases and J dropped 4; count of bases not matched to a gene: 10. CDR3 length: 17 amino acids. CDR1 is MGHRA, CDR2 YSYEKL, per germline. For the CDR3, the DNA is TGCGCCAGCAGCCAAACCCCAGCGGGGGGCTATGCAGATACGCAGTATTTT. This codes for CASSQTPAGGYADTQYF.

The genes are TRBV5-1 and TRBJ2-3; 9 bases align to TRBD2. Losses at the gene ends were 4 bases for V and 0 bases for J; bases not matched to a gene: 6. The germline CDR1 and CDR2 sequences are SGHRS and YFSETQ. This CDR3 has 16 residues. DNA of the CDR3: TGCGCCAGCAGCCGCCTTAGCGGGGGTAGCACAGATACGCAGTATTTT. It yields the protein CASSRLSGGSTDTQYF.

The chain couples TRBV7-2 to TRBJ1-1, with D unresolved. Trimming stripped 3 bases from V and 2 bases from J, with 4 bases between. Germline V lookup: CDR1 SGHTA, CDR2 FQGNSA. The CDR3 sequence is 12 residues long. CDR3 amino acids: CASSFYNTEAFF. The DNA for the CDR3 is TGTGCCAGCAGCTTTTATAACACTGAAGCTTTCTTT.

The rearrangement links TRBV21-1 to TRBJ1-5; the D call TRBD1 from the table was never checked on the DNA. TRBV21-1 is termed a pseudogene. This CDR3 is 19 amino acids long. The CDR3: CASSTWTTTNHSCNQPQHF. CDR3 DNA: TGTGCCAGCAGCACATGGACAACCACCAACCATTCCTGCAATCAGCCCCAGCATTTT.

The genes are TRBV19 and TRBJ2-7; no reliable D call. Germline values: CDR1 LNHDA, CDR2 SQIVND (reference sequence). V shed 3 bases and J shed 2 bases, with 8 bases lying between them. CDR3 length: 13 residues. DNA for the CDR3: TGTGCCAGTAGTATTAGCCATACCTACGAGCAGTACTTC. It translates to CASSISHTYEQYF.

This clone was found a few times. The V call is TRBV4-1, the J call TRBJ2-1; 13 bases agree with TRBD2. The V segment lost 2 bases and the J segment 5 bases; nucleotides outside the gene matches: 3. The germline CDR1 and CDR2 sequences are MGHRA and YSYEKL. The CDR3 length is 16 residues. The CDR3 DNA follows: TGCGCCAGCAGCCAACGTGGACTAGCGGGGGACAATGAGCAGTTCTTC. It specifies CASSQRGLAGDNEQFF.